This TCR beta chain was obtained from a study of cytomegalovirus exposure and HLA in healthy donors. Germline V gives CDR1 SGHNT, CDR2 YYREEE (reference sequence). Trimming took 0 bases from V and 6 from J; bases not matched to a gene: 8. The CDR3 extends over 15 amino acids. The PCR contained 60 Vbeta and 13 Jbeta primers. Generated by immunoSEQ multiplex PCR, the TCRdb table keeps only in-frame clones and is missing some. The sample lists approximately 130,000 clones, 75% to 90% occurring once. The rearrangement joins TRBV5-4 to TRBJ1-2, with TRBD1 matching over 7 bases. The source is a woman in her 40s in good health and CMV-seropositive. Sequencing was done on a sample of PBMCs. The CDR3 loop reads CASSLGGGANHGYTF. Here the CDR3 DNA reads TGTGCCAGCAGCTTGGGAGGGGGCGCGAACCATGGCTACACCTTC. The variable domain in full, completed from reference TRBV5-4 and TRBJ1-2, reads ETGVTQSPTHLIKTRGQQVTLRCSSQSGHNTVSWYQQALGQGPQFIFQYYREEENGRGNFPPRFSGLQFPNYSSELNVNALELDDSALYLCASSLGGGANHGYTFGSGTRLTVV.